Following are 13 T cell receptor beta chains from one sample sequenced in a study of blood T cells in healthy people across ages. Next came a second PCR, run for about 6 to 11 cycles, which used a sample-barcoded 5' primer along with a J-beta primer mix. Via MiXCR, TCRdb re-called the 5' RACE reads, giving one row per CDR3 protein. The sample consists of 650,000 to 950,000 distinct CDR3 sequences, more than 40% of them appearing once. Sequencing was performed on blood. These receptors originate from a man between 60 and 75 years old in good health.

The chain employs TRBV5-1 and TRBJ2-2; D assignment may be TRBD1 or TRBD2 (5 bases each). Trimming pared 7 bases from V and 2 bases from J, leaving 12 bases between. Germline lookup yields CDR1 SGHRS and CDR2 YFSETQ. This CDR3 spans 14 amino acids. The CDR3 DNA is TGCGCCAGCCATTGGGACGGTAACACCGGGGAGCTGTTTTTT. This encodes CASHWDGNTGELFF.

This chain joins TRBV7-9 and TRBJ1-4; 7 bases agree with TRBD1. CDR1 is SEHNR and CDR2 is FQNEAQ in the germline V gene (reference sequence). V lost 5 bases to trimming and J lost 4 bases; unmatched junction nucleotides: 7. The CDR3 totals 15 residues. The CDR3 is CASSPGTANNEKLFF. The CDR3 nucleotides read TGTGCCAGCAGCCCTGGGACAGCTAATAATGAAAAACTGTTTTTT.

V is TRBV9 and J is TRBJ2-4; D may match TRBD1 or TRBD2 (5 bases each). The end of the DNA aligns better with TRBJ2-7, so the J call may be wrong. CDR3 length equals 14 residues. CDR1 and CDR2 (germline): SGDLS, YYNGEE. The CDR3: CASSVGGIPYEQYF. Here the CDR3 DNA reads TGTGCCAGCAGCGTAGGGGGGATCCCCTACGAGCAGTACTTC.

This clonotype was found a few times. The chain joins TRBV20-1 to TRBJ2-1, with 8 bases identical to TRBD2. Trimming removed 3 bases from V and 3 bases from J; junction bases left unmatched: 4. The CDR3 has 14 residues. From germline, CDR1 is DFQATT and CDR2 SNEGSKA (reference sequence). This CDR3 reads CSARFRGGYNEQFF. DNA of the CDR3: TGCAGTGCTAGGTTTCGGGGGGGCTACAATGAGCAGTTCTTC.

This clonotype was counted a single time. V gene TRBV3-1 combines with J gene TRBJ2-3; TRBD1 is a possible D gene (7 bases). CDR3 size: 15 residues. Germline CDR1 is LGHDT and CDR2 is YNNKEL (reference sequence). Trimming pared 4 bases from V and 10 bases from J, leaving 21 bases between. CDR3 coding DNA: TGTGCCAGCAGCCTCGCAGGGGGGCCCCAGGACGCGCAGTATTTT. Translating gives CASSLAGGPQDAQYF.

This clonotype was detected only a few times. The V gene is TRBV4-3, the J gene TRBJ2-1; possible D gene TRBD1, 6 bases. The CDR3 is 14 residues long. The V and J ends lost 4 bases and 10 bases respectively, with 17 bases between them. CDR1 is LGHNA, CDR2 YSLEER, per germline. The CDR3 bases are TGCGCCAGCAGCCCGAGACAGGCCTGGGGGGAGCAGTTCTTC. Residues: CASSPRQAWGEQFF.

V and J are TRBV6-2 or TRBV6-3 and TRBJ2-4; 7 nucleotides agree with TRBD1. The assigned J gene may be wrong: the sequence end matches TRBJ2-7 better. The CDR3 has 15 residues. Germline CDR1 MNHEY, CDR2 SVGEGT. CDR3 DNA sequence: TGTGCCAGCAGTTACGGGGCCACAGGGGATGACGAGCAGTACTTC. This translates into CASSYGATGDDEQYF.

The chain employs TRBV18 and TRBJ2-3; 7 bases agree with TRBD1. There are 16 residues in the CDR3. Germline trimming cut 5 bases from V and 0 bases from J; bases unmatched to any gene: 8. Germline CDR1 and CDR2: KGHSH and LQKENI. CDR3 residues: CASSRTGDFSTDTQYF. In nucleotides, the CDR3 is TGTGCCAGCTCAAGAACAGGGGATTTTAGCACAGATACGCAGTATTTT.

The chain recombines TRBV5-1 with TRBJ2-4, with TRBD2 matching 9 bases. TRBJ2-7 explains the end of the DNA better; the J call may be wrong. Per germline, CDR1 SGHRS and CDR2 YFSETQ. CDR3 length: 16 residues. The CDR3 bases are TGCGCCAGCAGCTTGGAAGCGGGGGGTTTCCCCTACGAGCAGTACTTC. It is translated as CASSLEAGGFPYEQYF.

The chain combines TRBV20-1 with TRBJ1-6, with 7 positions matching TRBD1. CDR1 DFQATT and CDR2 SNEGSKA come from the germline V gene (reference sequence). The CDR3 spans 13 residues. The V segment lost 5 bases and the J segment 7 bases; nucleotides outside the gene matches: 5. The DNA for the CDR3 is TGCAGTGCTTACAGGGGAAACAATTCACCCCTCCACTTT. It is translated as CSAYRGNNSPLHF.

This clonotype occurred a few times. The J gene is TRBJ1-5, the V gene TRBV28; 10 nucleotides agree with TRBD1. Per the germline V gene, CDR1 is MDHEN and CDR2 is SYDVKM. The J segment lost 6 bases and the V segment lost 5 bases, leaving 10 bases of the junction unmatched. The CDR3 sequence is 16 residues long. DNA of the CDR3: TGTGCCAGCAGTCAGCCGGGACAGGGGTTCCCTCAGCCCCAGCATTTT. Amino acids: CASSQPGQGFPQPQHF. Full variable domain (rest looked up from reference TRBV28 and TRBJ1-5): DVKVTQSSRYLVKRTGEKVFLECVQDMDHENMFWYRQDPGLGLRLIYFSYDVKMKEKGDIPEGYSVSREKKERFSLILESASTNQTSMYLCASSQPGQGFPQPQHFGDGTRLSIL.

This clonotype was seen more than once but under ten times. This chain links TRBV27 with TRBJ2-6, with D unresolved. The CDR3 loop spans 17 amino acids. The germline V and J ends were trimmed by 0 bases and 0 bases, with 9 bases remaining between them. Germline CDR1 reads MNHEY; CDR2 reads SMNVEV (reference sequence). The CDR3 bases are TGTGCCAGCAGTTTATCGTCACCGAGCTCTGGGGCCAACGTCCTGACTTTC. Its protein is CASSLSSPSSGANVLTF.

The chain uses TRBV28 and TRBJ1-4, with a weak D call TRBD1 (5 bases). V was cut by 5 bases and J by 10 bases, with 14 bases left in between. This CDR3 is 13 amino acids long. Germline CDR1 and CDR2: MDHEN and SYDVKM. The CDR3 DNA follows: TGTGCCAGCAGTGGCCCGGGACCCAGAAAACTGTTTTTT. It yields the protein CASSGPGPRKLFF.